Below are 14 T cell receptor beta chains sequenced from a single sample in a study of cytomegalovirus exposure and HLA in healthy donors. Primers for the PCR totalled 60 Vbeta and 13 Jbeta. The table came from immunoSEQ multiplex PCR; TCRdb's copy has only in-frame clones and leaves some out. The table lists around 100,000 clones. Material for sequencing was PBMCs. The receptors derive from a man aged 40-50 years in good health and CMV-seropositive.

CDR3 bases: TGTGCCACCAGCAGAGAAGGAGCGGGAGTCTACGAGCAGTACTTC. Translated, it gives CATSREGAGVYEQYF. The V call is TRBV15, the J call TRBJ2-7, with 8 bases that match TRBD2. From germline, CDR1 is LNHNV and CDR2 YYDKDF (reference sequence). CDR3 length equals 15 residues. J lost 3 bases, V lost 0 bases, and 4 bases had no gene match.

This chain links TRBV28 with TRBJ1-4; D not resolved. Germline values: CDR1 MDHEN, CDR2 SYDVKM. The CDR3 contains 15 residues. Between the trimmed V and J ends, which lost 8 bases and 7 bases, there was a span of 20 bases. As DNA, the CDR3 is TGTGCCAGCGGACGGCGCTACCGAGGGAGTGAAAAACTGTTTTTT. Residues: CASGRRYRGSEKLFF. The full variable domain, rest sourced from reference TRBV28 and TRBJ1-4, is DVKVTQSSRYLVKRTGEKVFLECVQDMDHENMFWYRQDPGLGLRLIYFSYDVKMKEKGDIPEGYSVSREKKERFSLILESASTNQTSMYLCASGRRYRGSEKLFFGSGTQLSVL.

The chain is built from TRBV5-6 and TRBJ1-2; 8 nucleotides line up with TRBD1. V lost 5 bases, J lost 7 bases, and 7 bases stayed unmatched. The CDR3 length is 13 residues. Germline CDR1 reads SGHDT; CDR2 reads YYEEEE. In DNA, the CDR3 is TGTGCCAGCAGTCCCGACAGGGGCCGTGGCTACACCTTC. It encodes CASSPDRGRGYTF.

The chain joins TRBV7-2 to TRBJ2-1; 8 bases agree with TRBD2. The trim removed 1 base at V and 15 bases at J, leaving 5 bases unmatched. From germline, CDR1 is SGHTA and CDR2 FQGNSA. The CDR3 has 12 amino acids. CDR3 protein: CASSLDKGLGFF. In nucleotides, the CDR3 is TGTGCCAGCAGCTTAGACAAGGGACTAGGGTTCTTC.

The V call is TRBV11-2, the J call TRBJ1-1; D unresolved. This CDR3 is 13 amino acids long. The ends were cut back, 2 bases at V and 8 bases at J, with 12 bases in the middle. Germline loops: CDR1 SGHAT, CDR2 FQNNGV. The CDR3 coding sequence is TGTGCCAGCAGCTTAATTTCAGTAAGAGAAGCTTTCTTT. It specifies CASSLISVREAFF.

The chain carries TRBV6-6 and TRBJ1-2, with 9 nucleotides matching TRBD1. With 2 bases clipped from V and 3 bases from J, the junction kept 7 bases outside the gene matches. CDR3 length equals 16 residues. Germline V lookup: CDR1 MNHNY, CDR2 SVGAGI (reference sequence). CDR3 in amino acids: CASSYGTGLDDYGYTF. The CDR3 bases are TGTGCCAGCAGTTACGGGACAGGGCTGGATGACTATGGCTACACCTTC.

CDR3 in DNA: TGTGCCAGCAAATTACCGGGACAGGGAGGGACCGGGGAGCTGTTTTTT. Its protein is CASKLPGQGGTGELFF. This chain joins TRBV6-6 and TRBJ2-2; 9 positions match TRBD1. After removal of 7 bases from V and 5 bases from J, the junction contained 11 bases not matched to a gene. The CDR3 extends over 16 amino acids. CDR1 and CDR2 from the germline V gene are MNHNY and SVGAGI (reference sequence).

CDR3 DNA: TGTGCCAGCAGTGACCGCCTACTTCGAGATACGCAGTATTTT. Translated, it gives CASSDRLLRDTQYF. The rearrangement links TRBV6-1 to TRBJ2-3; D is uncertain. The CDR3 runs 14 residues. CDR1 MNHNS and CDR2 SASEGT come from the germline V gene. Trimming stripped 3 bases from V and 5 bases from J, with 12 bases between.

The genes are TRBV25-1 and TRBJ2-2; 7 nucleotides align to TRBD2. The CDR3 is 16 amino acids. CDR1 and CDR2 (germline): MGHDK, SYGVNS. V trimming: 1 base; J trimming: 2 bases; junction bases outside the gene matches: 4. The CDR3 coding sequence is TGTGCCAGCAGTGAATGGTCGGGGGGAAACACCGGGGAGCTGTTTTTT. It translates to CASSEWSGGNTGELFF.

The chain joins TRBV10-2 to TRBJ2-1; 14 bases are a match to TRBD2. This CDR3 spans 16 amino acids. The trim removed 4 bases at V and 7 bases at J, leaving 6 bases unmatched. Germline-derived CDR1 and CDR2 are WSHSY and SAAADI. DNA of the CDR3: TGCGCCAGCAGTGCGTGGACTAGCGGGAGGTATAATGAGCAGTTCTTC. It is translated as CASSAWTSGRYNEQFF.

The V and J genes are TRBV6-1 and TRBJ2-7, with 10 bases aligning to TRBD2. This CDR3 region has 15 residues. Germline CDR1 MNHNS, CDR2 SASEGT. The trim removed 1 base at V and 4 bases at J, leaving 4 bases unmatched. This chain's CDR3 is CASSEGRTSGYEQYF. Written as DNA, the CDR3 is TGTGCCAGCAGTGAAGGACGGACTAGCGGATACGAGCAGTACTTC.

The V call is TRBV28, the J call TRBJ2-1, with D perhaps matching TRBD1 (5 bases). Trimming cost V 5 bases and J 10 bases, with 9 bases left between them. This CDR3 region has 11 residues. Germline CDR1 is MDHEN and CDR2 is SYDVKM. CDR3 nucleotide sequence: TGTGCCAGCAGTGACAGATTAGAGCAGTTCTTC. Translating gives CASSDRLEQFF.

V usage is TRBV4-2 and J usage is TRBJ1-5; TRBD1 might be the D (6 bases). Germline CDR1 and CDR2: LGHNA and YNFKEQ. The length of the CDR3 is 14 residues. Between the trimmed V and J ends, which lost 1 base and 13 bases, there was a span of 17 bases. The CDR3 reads CASSQAEVSGTQHF. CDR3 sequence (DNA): TGTGCCAGCAGCCAAGCGGAAGTTTCAGGGACACAGCATTTT.

The CDR3 loop is CASSLGGAGSTDTQYF. In nucleotides, the CDR3 is TGTGCCAGCAGCTTAGGAGGAGCGGGATCCACAGATACGCAGTATTTT. The rearrangement uses TRBV7-6 and TRBJ2-3, with 7 positions matching TRBD2. V shed 1 base and J 2 bases; nucleotides not matched to a gene: 6. CDR1 SGHVS and CDR2 FNYEAQ come from the germline V gene. The CDR3 spans 16 residues.